The 13 T cell receptor beta chains presented below share a single source sample, sequenced in a study of shared clonotypes between healthy human individuals. Generated by immunoSEQ multiplex PCR, the TCRdb table keeps only in-frame clones and is missing some. The table includes approximately 480,000 clones, 75% to 80% detected once. The sample taken for sequencing was PBMCs. The source of these receptors is a woman aged 40 to 50 in good health. Some clones in this sample may be carry-over from other donors' samples.

This rearrangement joins TRBV4-1 to TRBJ2-1, with 10 bases lining up with TRBD2. J was trimmed by 13 bases and V by 1 base; bases with no gene match: 4. The CDR3 is made up of 13 amino acids. Germline V lookup: CDR1 MGHRA, CDR2 YSYEKL. CDR3 amino acids: CASSQGTSGQQFF. The CDR3 DNA sequence: TGCGCCAGCAGCCAAGGGACTAGCGGCCAACAGTTCTTC.

V gene TRBV7-2 combines with J gene TRBJ2-5, with D tentatively TRBD1 (7 bases). Germline CDR1 is SGHTA and CDR2 is FQGNSA. The CDR3 has 15 amino acids. Trimming cost V 5 bases and J 4 bases, with 17 bases left between them. The CDR3 DNA is TGTGCCAGCAGCCCCCGGACAGGCGGGGCAGAGACCCAGTACTTC. As protein: CASSPRTGGAETQYF.

The chain combines TRBV7-3 with TRBJ1-1; D is unclear. The CDR3 has 13 amino acids. CDR1 is SGHTA and CDR2 is FQGTGA in the germline V gene. The V and J ends lost 0 bases and 1 base respectively, with 3 bases between them. CDR3 sequence reads: CASSLTQNTEAFF. CDR3 in DNA: TGTGCCAGCAGCTTAACACAGAACACTGAAGCTTTCTTT. Full variable domain (rest looked up from reference TRBV7-3 and TRBJ1-1): GAGVSQTPSNKVTEKGKYVELRCDPISGHTALYWYRQSLGQGPEFLIYFQGTGAADDSGLPNDRFFAVRPEGSVSTLKIQRTERGDSAVYLCASSLTQNTEAFFGQGTRLTVV.

This chain links TRBV11-2 with TRBJ2-1; tentative D call: TRBD1 (6 bases). The CDR3 is 15 amino acids. V lost 5 bases, J lost 15 bases, and 26 bases lay in between. The germline CDR1 and CDR2 sequences are SGHAT and FQNNGV. The CDR3 here is CASSPNPGQPGGPFF. In nucleotides, the CDR3 is TGTGCCAGCAGCCCCAATCCGGGACAACCTGGGGGCCCGTTCTTC.

V usage is TRBV6-4 and J usage is TRBJ2-6; 8 positions match TRBD2. Germline CDR1 MRHNA, CDR2 SNTAGT. V dropped 2 bases and J dropped 9; count of bases not matched to a gene: 6. The CDR3 runs 15 residues. In DNA form, the CDR3 reads TGTGCCAGCAGTGACAACCGGGGGGGTGTCAACGTCCTGACTTTC. Translated, it gives CASSDNRGGVNVLTF.

There are a few counts of this clone. The chain recombines TRBV18 with TRBJ1-3; 7 nucleotides align to TRBD1. With V trimmed by 6 bases and J by 2 bases, 10 bases remained unmatched. The CDR3 extends over 16 amino acids. Per germline, CDR1 KGHSH and CDR2 LQKENI. CDR3 nucleotide sequence: TGTGCCAGCTCGCCTTGGGACAGCCTTCCTGGAAACACCATATATTTT. Protein product: CASSPWDSLPGNTIYF. Supplemented by reference TRBV18 and TRBJ1-3, the full variable domain reads NAGVMQNPRHLVRRRGQEARLRCSPMKGHSHVYWYRQLPEEGLKFMVYLQKENIIDESGMPKERFSAEFPKEGPSILRIQQVVRGDSAAYFCASSPWDSLPGNTIYFGEGSWLTVV.

V and J are TRBV15 and TRBJ1-2, with D unclear. This CDR3 is 16 amino acids long. V was shortened by 0 bases and J by 0 bases, with 11 bases between the two germline ends. Germline assignment: CDR1 LNHNV and CDR2 YYDKDF (reference sequence). The DNA for the CDR3 is TGTGCCACCAGCAGAGATCTGGGCAGTACTAACTATGGCTACACCTTC. Translation gives CATSRDLGSTNYGYTF.

CDR3: CASSLGGTATDTQYF. The CDR3 DNA follows: TGTGCCAGCAGCTTAGGTGGGACAGCCACAGATACGCAGTATTTT. This rearrangement joins TRBV11-3 to TRBJ2-3; 7 nucleotides align to TRBD1. Germline CDR1 reads SGHNT; CDR2 reads YENEEA. V shed 1 base, J shed 2 bases, and the junction held 3 bases outside the gene matches. There are 15 residues in the CDR3.

For this clone: One junction end disagrees with the germline gene, perhaps due to a read error. This chain links TRBV18 with TRBJ2-3, with TRBD2 identical over 9 bases. Per the germline V gene, CDR1 is KGHSH and CDR2 is LQKENI. There are 16 residues in the CDR3. CDR3 DNA: TGTGCCACCTCAGGTACTAGCGGGTCAAACACAGATACGCAGTATTTT. Its translation is CATSGTSGSNTDTQYF. Full variable domain (missing parts from reference TRBV18 and TRBJ2-3): NAGVMQNPRHLVRRRGQEARLRCSPMKGHSHVYWYRQLPEEGLKFMVYLQKENIIDESGMPKERFSAEFPKEGPSILRIQQVVRGDSAAYFCATSGTSGSNTDTQYFGPGTRLTVL.

This chain uses TRBV19 with TRBJ1-1, with 8 bases aligning to TRBD1. Germline V gives CDR1 LNHDA, CDR2 SQIVND (reference sequence). The CDR3 length is 14 residues. V dropped 3 bases and J dropped 7; count of bases not matched to a gene: 7. The CDR3, as DNA: TGTGCCAGTAGTATTTCCCAGGGGGCGTTTGAAGCTTTCTTT. Protein: CASSISQGAFEAFF.

This chain uses TRBV21-1 with TRBJ1-5; the table assigns TRBD1, which was not confirmed against the DNA. TRBV21-1 is classified as a pseudogene. The CDR3 spans 19 residues. The CDR3 bases are TGTGCCAGCAGCAAAGAGAGGGGCGCGGCAGGGGGAAGCAATCAGCCCCAGCATTTT. Translation gives CASSKERGAAGGSNQPQHF.

The chain combines TRBV6-1 with TRBJ1-2; the D gene is possibly TRBD1 (6 bases). Germline lookup yields CDR1 MNHNS and CDR2 SASEGT. V lost 6 bases and J 5 bases, leaving 16 bases between the germline ends. CDR3 size: 14 residues. DNA for the CDR3: TGTGCCAGCAGGGATGCAGGGGTTGGGTATGGCTACACCTTC. Protein sequence: CASRDAGVGYGYTF.

On this clone itself: Within the sample, other DNA sequences also encode this same CDR3. Here the CDR3 DNA reads TGTGCCAGCAGCTTACTGGCAGGCGTAGAGACCCAGTACTTC. It is translated as CASSLLAGVETQYF. V and J are TRBV7-9 and TRBJ2-5, with D unclear. V shed 2 bases and J shed 4 bases, with 11 bases lying between them. The germline V gene encodes CDR1 SEHNR and CDR2 FQNEAQ (reference sequence). The length of the CDR3 is 14 residues.